Shown below are 23 T cell receptor beta chains from a single sample sequenced in a study of blood T cell repertoires in COVID-19 (dated by TCRdb to about 2020). Library preparation employed the immunoSEQ multiplex PCR assay. Drawn from immuneACCESS, this table holds only the in-frame rearrangements with V and J called that TCRdb kept. Clones are partly lost; checked studies trace under half to an unresolved V gene and leave the rest unexplained. The sample table shows about 45,000 clones, and less than 90% are seen once. Clones ranked in the top ten supply roughly 10% of the sample. Sample: peripheral blood. The receptors were sampled from a human donor in a cohort sampled during active COVID-19.

The chain carries TRBV6-4 and TRBJ1-2, with no clear D. CDR3 length: 13 residues. V lost 3 bases to trimming and J lost 2 bases, with 7 bases between them. Germline values: CDR1 MRHNA, CDR2 SNTAGT. CDR3 nucleotides: TGTGCCAGCAGTGAGGGCAGGAACTATGGCTACACCTTC. It codes for CASSEGRNYGYTF.

This chain links TRBV3-1 (or the pseudogene TRBV3-2) with TRBJ1-1; D is undetermined. The ends were cut back, 0 bases at V and 7 bases at J, with 9 bases in the middle. Looked up from germline, CDR1 is LGHDT and CDR2 is YNNKEL (reference sequence). The CDR3 has 13 residues. The CDR3 loop reads CASSQDRGVEAFF. The DNA for the CDR3 is TGTGCCAGCAGCCAAGATCGGGGAGTTGAAGCTTTCTTT.

This chain uses TRBV29-1 with TRBJ2-7, with 7 bases identical to TRBD1. Germline CDR1 SQVTM, CDR2 ANQGSEA. This CDR3 comprises 12 residues. J lost 4 bases, V lost 4 bases, and 4 bases had no gene match. CDR3 bases: TGCAGCGTTGGTGGGACAGTTTACGAGCAGTACTTC. It specifies CSVGGTVYEQYF.

V is TRBV11-3 and J is TRBJ2-7, with 7 bases identical to TRBD1. Germline lookup yields CDR1 SGHNT and CDR2 YENEEA. The trim removed 5 bases at V and 0 bases at J, leaving 4 bases unmatched. The length of the CDR3 is 14 residues. DNA for the CDR3: TGTGCCAGCAGCCCCCGGGACAGCTCCTACGAGCAGTACTTC. Translating gives CASSPRDSSYEQYF. Filled out from reference TRBV11-3 and TRBJ2-7, the complete variable domain reads EAGVVQSPRYKIIEKKQPVAFWCNPISGHNTLYWYLQNLGQGPELLIRYENEEAVDDSQLPKDRFSAERLKGVDSTLKIQPAELGDSAVYLCASSPRDSSYEQYFGPGTRLTVT.

This rearrangement joins TRBV3-1 (or the pseudogene TRBV3-2) to TRBJ1-1, with 7 bases identical to TRBD1. Looked up from germline, CDR1 is LGHDT and CDR2 is YNNKEL (reference sequence). V was pared by 3 bases and J by 6 bases, with 1 base of the junction left unmatched. This CDR3 contains 12 residues. The CDR3 DNA is TGTGCCAGCAGCCAGGGACAGCCTGAAGCTTTCTTT. Amino acid sequence: CASSQGQPEAFF.

The J gene is TRBJ1-1, the V gene TRBV9, with TRBD1 matching 11 bases. Germline lookup yields CDR1 SGDLS and CDR2 YYNGEE. The CDR3 is 14 residues long. The ends lost 4 bases at V and 3 bases at J; junction bases unmatched: 2. The CDR3 here is CASSSDRGHTEAFF. In DNA, the CDR3 is TGTGCCAGCAGCTCGGACAGGGGGCACACTGAAGCTTTCTTT. The whole variable domain, filled in from reference TRBV9 and TRBJ1-1, reads DSGVTQTPKHLITATGQRVTLRCSPRSGDLSVYWYQQSLDQGLQFLIQYYNGEERAKGNILERFSAQQFPDLHSELNLSSLELGDSALYFCASSSDRGHTEAFFGQGTRLTVV.

The chain carries TRBV5-4 and TRBJ2-7; D remains unclear. V lost 1 base and J lost 7, with 12 bases in between. The CDR3 runs 13 residues. Germline V gene sequence: CDR1 SGHNT, CDR2 YYREEE (reference sequence). The CDR3 loop reads CASSLLATGEQYF. DNA of the CDR3: TGTGCCAGCAGCTTGCTGGCTACCGGGGAGCAGTACTTC.

The chain combines TRBV10-3 with TRBJ1-2; D perhaps matches TRBD1 (6 bases). The V gene's germline CDR1 is ENHRY and CDR2 SYGVKD. The CDR3 sequence is 13 residues long. Between the trimmed V and J ends, which lost 5 bases and 5 bases, there was a span of 12 bases. CDR3 sequence (DNA): TGTGCCATCAGTCGTGGACAGATTTATGGCTACACCTTC. Its translation: CAISRGQIYGYTF.

The chain recombines TRBV7-8 with TRBJ2-1; D is ambiguous. Germline CDR1 SGHVS, CDR2 FQNEAQ. V was pared by 4 bases and J by 9 bases, with 16 bases between. CDR3 length equals 14 residues. The CDR3 reads CASSSGLSRREQFF. DNA for the CDR3: TGTGCCAGCAGCTCCGGCCTCTCTAGGCGTGAGCAGTTCTTC. Full variable domain (remainder filled in from reference TRBV7-8 and TRBJ2-1): GAGVSQSPRYKVAKRGQDVALRCDPISGHVSLFWYQQALGQGPEFLTYFQNEAQLDKSGLPSDRFFAERPEGSVSTLKIQRTQQEDSAVYLCASSSGLSRREQFFGPGTRLTVL.

This clone was seen once. This sequence joins TRBV28 and TRBJ2-7, with D possibly being TRBD2 (6 bases). This CDR3 spans 17 amino acids. V was pared by 7 bases and J by 0 bases, with 22 bases between. In germline, CDR1 is MDHEN, CDR2 SYDVKM. This chain's CDR3 is CASTPRGRGRSSYEQYF. Written as DNA, the CDR3 is TGTGCCAGCACCCCTCGGGGACGGGGGAGAAGCTCCTACGAGCAGTACTTC.

This chain joins TRBV9 and TRBJ2-7; perhaps TRBD2 as D (5 bases). Germline V gene sequence: CDR1 SGDLS, CDR2 YYNGEE. The V end was cut by 2 bases, the J end by 5 bases, with 17 bases between. The CDR3 covers 15 residues. CDR3 sequence (DNA): TGTGCCAGCAGCGTTACCGGGATTCCACTACACGAGCAGTACTTC. The encoded protein is CASSVTGIPLHEQYF.

J is TRBJ2-7 and V is TRBV11-2; possible D gene TRBD1, 6 bases. Germline V gene data show CDR1 as SGHAT and CDR2 as FQNNGV. The CDR3 is made up of 14 amino acids. Trimming took off 1 base at V and 2 bases at J, with 9 bases between the two ends. The CDR3 region is CASSLGKGAYEQYF. CDR3 coding DNA: TGTGCCAGCAGCTTAGGGAAGGGGGCCTACGAGCAGTACTTC.

This clone was picked up one time. The chain joins TRBV19 to TRBJ2-5; perhaps TRBD2 as D (5 bases). The CDR3 has 14 residues. Germline V CDR1 and CDR2: LNHDA, SQIVND (reference sequence). Trimming took off 6 bases at V and 2 bases at J, with 13 bases between the two ends. CDR3 protein: CASSSIALQETQYF. DNA of the CDR3: TGTGCCAGTAGCTCGATAGCGCTACAAGAGACCCAGTACTTC.

The gene calls are TRBV12-3 or TRBV12-4 and TRBJ1-4, with 8 bases identical to TRBD1. The ends lost 8 bases at V and 8 bases at J; junction bases unmatched: 7. The CDR3 covers 13 residues. The CDR3 DNA sequence: TGTGCCAGCGGGCTCACAGGGGGGGAAAAACTGTTTTTT. It specifies CASGLTGGEKLFF.

The chain has TRBV19 and TRBJ2-1; 8 bases are shared with TRBD1. Germline-derived CDR1 and CDR2 are LNHDA and SQIVND (reference sequence). CDR3 length: 14 residues. Trimming removed 6 bases from V and 6 bases from J; junction bases left unmatched: 7. CDR3 protein: CASSQGARGNEQFF. CDR3 sequence (DNA): TGTGCCAGTAGCCAGGGGGCGCGGGGCAATGAGCAGTTCTTC. The full variable domain, completed using reference TRBV19 and TRBJ2-1, is DGGITQSPKYLFRKEGQNVTLSCEQNLNHDAMYWYRQDPGQGLRLIYYSQIVNDFQKGDIAEGYSVSREKKESFPLTVTSAQKNPTAFYLCASSQGARGNEQFFGPGTRLTVL.

The chain carries TRBV12-3 or TRBV12-4 and TRBJ2-7; D is uncertain. The germline V and J ends were trimmed by 2 bases and 0 bases, with 5 bases remaining between them. The CDR3 runs to 13 residues. CDR3 loop: CASSLTISYEQYF. In nucleotides, the CDR3 is TGTGCCAGCAGTTTAACTATCTCCTACGAGCAGTACTTC.

This rearrangement joins TRBV6-5 to TRBJ1-6; D not resolved. Deletions cut 2 bases from V and 5 bases from J, with 7 bases between. Germline V CDR1 and CDR2: MNHEY, SVGAGI. CDR3 length: 14 amino acids. Here the CDR3 reads CASSYIQNNSPLHF. Written as DNA, the CDR3 is TGTGCCAGCAGTTACATACAGAATAATTCACCCCTCCACTTT.

Only one count was recorded for this clone. V gene TRBV11-2 combines with J gene TRBJ2-1; a weak D match, TRBD1 (5 bases). Trimming shortened V by 5 bases and J by 4 bases, and 15 bases separated the two germline ends. Germline V gives CDR1 SGHAT, CDR2 FQNNGV. The CDR3 is 15 amino acids. The CDR3 loop reads CASSLIGANYNEQFF. The CDR3, as DNA: TGTGCCAGCAGCCTAATTGGGGCCAATTACAATGAGCAGTTCTTC.

V usage is TRBV28 and J usage is TRBJ1-2, with D perhaps TRBD1 (5 bases). Germline CDR1 MDHEN, CDR2 SYDVKM. V was pared by 3 bases and J by 2 bases, with 7 bases between. The CDR3 runs to 13 residues. CDR3 nucleotides: TGTGCCAGCAGTTTGGAGGGGAACTATGGCTACACCTTC. Translating gives CASSLEGNYGYTF.

The sample holds one count of this clone. CDR3 in DNA: TGTGCCGGATTGGACAGGGCCACAGATACGCAGTATTTT. Protein product: CAGLDRATDTQYF. This chain connects TRBV19 to TRBJ2-3; 8 bases agree with TRBD1. Trimming at V came to 11 bases and at J to 2 bases, leaving 6 bases not matched to a gene. Germline assignment: CDR1 LNHDA and CDR2 SQIVND (reference sequence). The CDR3 contains 13 residues.

The rearrangement links TRBV19 to TRBJ1-1; D may be TRBD1 (5 bases). CDR3 size: 15 residues. V gave up 1 base and J gave up 4 bases, with 13 bases separating them. Germline V lookup: CDR1 LNHDA, CDR2 SQIVND (reference sequence). The CDR3: CASSIGRTWGTEAFF. The CDR3 bases are TGTGCCAGTAGTATAGGACGGACATGGGGCACTGAAGCTTTCTTT.

The V gene is TRBV7-2, the J gene TRBJ1-1, with 7 bases fitting TRBD1. V was clipped by 3 bases and J by 1 base; unmatched bases: 5. The CDR3 consists of 15 residues. Germline V gene lookup returns CDR1 SGHTA and CDR2 FQGNSA. In DNA, the CDR3 is TGTGCCAGCAGCTTGGCCGGGACAGCGAACACTGAAGCTTTCTTT. This gives the protein CASSLAGTANTEAFF.

V usage is TRBV24-1 and J usage is TRBJ1-2; D might be TRBD1 (5 bases). The germline V and J ends were trimmed by 8 bases and 8 bases, with 11 bases remaining between them. Germline lookup yields CDR1 KGHDR and CDR2 SFDVKD. This CDR3 spans 11 amino acids. CDR3 protein: CATIAGTGYTF. CDR3 nucleotide sequence: TGTGCCACCATTGCGGGGACGGGCTACACCTTC.